This T cell receptor beta chain was documented in a study of immune evolution from preneoplasia to lung adenocarcinoma. Study-wide points: Clonality was highest in normal lung, lower in later-stage lesions apparently. Top clone share appeared to fall from AAH through AIS, MIA, adenocarcinoma.

Using immunoSEQ multiplex PCR, the repertoire was profiled, and TCRdb retains in-frame clones only, with some absent. The sample includes around 6,000 clones, roughly 73% of them seen just once. Of note for this clone: What it binds is unknown. One end of the junction is discordant with germline, which a read error may explain.

The germline V gene encodes CDR1 SGHTA and CDR2 FQGTGA. The CDR3 runs to 16 residues. Nucleic acids came from premalignant or tumor cells enriched by macro-dissection. The sequence derives from a donor older than 65 with lung adenocarcinoma. The rearrangement uses TRBV7-3 and TRBJ2-3, with 7 bases aligning to TRBD1. The specimen was FFPE lung adenocarcinoma in situ tissue. This CDR3 reads CVSSLSPRQGEDTQYF. Here the CDR3 DNA reads TGTGTCAGCAGCTTATCACCCCGACAGGGAGAGGATACGCAGTATTTT.